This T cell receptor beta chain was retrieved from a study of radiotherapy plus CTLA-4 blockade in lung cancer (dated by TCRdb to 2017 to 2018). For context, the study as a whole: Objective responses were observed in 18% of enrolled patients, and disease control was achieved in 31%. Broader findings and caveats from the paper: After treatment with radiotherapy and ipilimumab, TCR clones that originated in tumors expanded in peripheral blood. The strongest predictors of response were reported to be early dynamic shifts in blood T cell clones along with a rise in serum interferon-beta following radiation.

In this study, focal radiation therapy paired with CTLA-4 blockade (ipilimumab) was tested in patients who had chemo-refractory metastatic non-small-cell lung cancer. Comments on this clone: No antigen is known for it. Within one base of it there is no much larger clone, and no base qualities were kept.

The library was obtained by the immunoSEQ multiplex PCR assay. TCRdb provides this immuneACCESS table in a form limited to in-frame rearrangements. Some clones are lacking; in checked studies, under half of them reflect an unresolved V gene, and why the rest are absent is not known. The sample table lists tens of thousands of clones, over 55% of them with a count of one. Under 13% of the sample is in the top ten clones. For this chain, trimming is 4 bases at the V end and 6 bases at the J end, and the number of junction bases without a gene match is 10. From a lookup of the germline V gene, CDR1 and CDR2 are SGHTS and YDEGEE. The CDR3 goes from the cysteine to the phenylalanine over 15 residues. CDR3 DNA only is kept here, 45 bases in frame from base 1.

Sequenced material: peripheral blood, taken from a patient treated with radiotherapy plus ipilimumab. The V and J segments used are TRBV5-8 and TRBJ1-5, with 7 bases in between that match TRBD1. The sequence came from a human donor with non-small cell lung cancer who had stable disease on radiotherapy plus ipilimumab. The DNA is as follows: TGTGCCAGCAGCGCACGTACAGGGGCGGTTCAGCCCCAGCATTTT. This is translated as CASSARTGAVQPQHF.